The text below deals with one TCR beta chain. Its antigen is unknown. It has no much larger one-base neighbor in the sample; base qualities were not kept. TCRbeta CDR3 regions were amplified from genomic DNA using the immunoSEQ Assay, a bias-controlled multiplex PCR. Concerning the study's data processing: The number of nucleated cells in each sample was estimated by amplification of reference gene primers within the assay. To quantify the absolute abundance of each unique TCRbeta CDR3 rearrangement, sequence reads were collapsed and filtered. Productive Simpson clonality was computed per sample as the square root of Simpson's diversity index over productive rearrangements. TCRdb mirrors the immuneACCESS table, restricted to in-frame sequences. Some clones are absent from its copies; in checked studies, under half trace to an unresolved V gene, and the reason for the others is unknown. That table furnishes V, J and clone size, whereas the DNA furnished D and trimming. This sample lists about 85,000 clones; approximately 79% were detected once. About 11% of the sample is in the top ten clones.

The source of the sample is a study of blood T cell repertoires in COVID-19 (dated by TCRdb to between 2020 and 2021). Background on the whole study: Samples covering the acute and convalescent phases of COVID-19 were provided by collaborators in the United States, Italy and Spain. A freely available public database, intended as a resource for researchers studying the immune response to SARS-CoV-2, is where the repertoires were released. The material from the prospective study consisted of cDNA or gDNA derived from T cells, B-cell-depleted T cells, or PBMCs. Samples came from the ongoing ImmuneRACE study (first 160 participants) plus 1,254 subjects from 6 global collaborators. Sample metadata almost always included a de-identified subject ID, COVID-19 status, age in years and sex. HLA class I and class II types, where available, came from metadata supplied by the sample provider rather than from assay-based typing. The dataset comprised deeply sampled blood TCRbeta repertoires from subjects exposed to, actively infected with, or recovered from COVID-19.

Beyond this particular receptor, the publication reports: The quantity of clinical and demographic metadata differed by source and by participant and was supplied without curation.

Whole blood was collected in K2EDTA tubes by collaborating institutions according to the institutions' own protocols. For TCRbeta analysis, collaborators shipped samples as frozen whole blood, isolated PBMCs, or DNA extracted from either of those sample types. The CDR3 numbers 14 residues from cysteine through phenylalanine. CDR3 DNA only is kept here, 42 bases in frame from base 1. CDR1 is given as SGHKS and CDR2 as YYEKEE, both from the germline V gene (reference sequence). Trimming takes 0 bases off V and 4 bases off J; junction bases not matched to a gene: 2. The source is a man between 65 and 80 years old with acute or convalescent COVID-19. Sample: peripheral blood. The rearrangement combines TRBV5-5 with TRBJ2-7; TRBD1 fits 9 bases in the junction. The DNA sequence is TGTGCCAGCAGCTTGGAACAGGGGGCTTACGAGCAGTACTTC. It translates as CASSLEQGAYEQYF.